These T cell receptor beta chains were read from a single sample in a study of response to subunit inactivated influenza vaccine. One entry per CDR3 protein results from TCRdb running MiXCR on the RT-PCR reads. The repertoire holds roughly 630,000 distinct CDR3 sequences, with around 13% as singletons. The specimen was PBMCs from blood, collected approximately 15 days before vaccination. These receptors all come from a man aged 50-59 years who received an inactivated influenza vaccine. The CDR3 runs from the conserved cysteine through the conserved F or W. D genes are given only for firm matches. The listing skips clone size in some rows; elsewhere it reads once, few, many or a size class.

clone_size: NA
j_call: TRBJ2-3
v_call: TRBV5-1
d_call: TRBD2
cdr3_nt: TGCGCCAGCAGCTTGGCCGGGGGTGCGGGAGTGAGGGATACGCAGTGTTTT
cdr3_aa: CASSLAGGAGVRDTQCF

clone_size: few
j_call: TRBJ1-2
v_call: TRBV7-9
d_call: NA
cdr3_nt: TGTGCCAGCAGATATGGAGGGGGGTCCGGATATGGCTACACCTTC
cdr3_aa: CASRYGGGSGYGYTF

clone_size: NA
j_call: TRBJ2-1
v_call: TRBV11-2
d_call: TRBD2
cdr3_nt: TGTGCCAGCAGCTTAGTTCTTGGACTAGCGGTATACAATGAGCAGTTCTTC
cdr3_aa: CASSLVLGLAVYNEQFF

clone_size: NA
j_call: TRBJ2-2
v_call: TRBV10-1
d_call: NA
cdr3_nt: TGCGCCAGCAGTGGGGCCACCGGGGAGCTGTTTTTT
cdr3_aa: CASSGATGELFF

clone_size: many
j_call: TRBJ1-2
v_call: TRBV20-1
d_call: NA
cdr3_nt: TGCAGTGCTAGAAGTCCAAAACTCCGGGGCTACACCTTC
cdr3_aa: CSARSPKLRGYTF

clone_size: few
j_call: TRBJ2-1
v_call: TRBV6-1
d_call: TRBD2
cdr3_nt: TGTGCCAGCACCACAGAACGCGGGAGTAAACTTCGCGAGCAGTTCTTC
cdr3_aa: CASTTERGSKLREQFF

clone_size: NA
j_call: TRBJ1-1
v_call: TRBV7-9
d_call: NA
cdr3_nt: TGTGCCAGCACCAACCAGGGATGGGAAACTGAAGCTTTCTTT
cdr3_aa: CASTNQGWETEAFF

clone_size: many
j_call: TRBJ2-5
v_call: TRBV6-1
d_call: NA
cdr3_nt: TGTGCCAGCAGTGAAGCTCCCATTGGGGGAGAAGAGACCCAGTACTTC
cdr3_aa: CASSEAPIGGEETQYF

clone_size: NA
j_call: TRBJ2-1
v_call: TRBV29-1
d_call: TRBD2
cdr3_nt: TGCAGCGCTTCGACTAGCACTTCGCCGTACAATGAGCAGTTCTTC
cdr3_aa: CSASTSTSPYNEQFF

clone_size: many
j_call: TRBJ2-3
v_call: TRBV12-3/TRBV12-4
d_call: NA
cdr3_nt: TGTGCCAGCAGTTTCGGGACTAGCACAGATACGCAGTATTTT
cdr3_aa: CASSFGTSTDTQYF

clone_size: once
j_call: TRBJ2-3
v_call: TRBV7-8
d_call: NA
cdr3_nt: TGTGCCAGCAGTGAAGACGGCCTCACTGATACGCAGTATTTT
cdr3_aa: CASSEDGLTDTQYF

clone_size: NA
j_call: TRBJ2-2
v_call: TRBV25-1
d_call: NA
cdr3_nt: TGTGCCAGTAGTGAACAGGTTGTCACCGGGGAGCTGTTTTTT
cdr3_aa: CASSEQVVTGELFF

clone_size: NA
j_call: TRBJ2-5
v_call: TRBV12-3/TRBV12-4
d_call: TRBD1
cdr3_nt: TGTGCCAGCAGTTTAAGGGACAGGGCGGAGACCCAGTACTTC
cdr3_aa: CASSLRDRAETQYF

clone_size: few
j_call: TRBJ2-7
v_call: TRBV9
d_call: NA
cdr3_nt: TGTGCCAGCAGCGTAGATGGAACTGCCCAGTTGGAGCAGTACTTC
cdr3_aa: CASSVDGTAQLEQYF

clone_size: NA
j_call: TRBJ2-1
v_call: TRBV12-3/TRBV12-4
d_call: TRBD1
cdr3_nt: TGTGCCAGTCTGCCGGGACAGCTTTCCTACAATGAGCAGTTCTTC
cdr3_aa: CASLPGQLSYNEQFF

clone_size: few
j_call: TRBJ2-7
v_call: TRBV20-1
d_call: TRBD2
cdr3_nt: TGCAGTGCTAGAGGCGGGGGGGCCTACGAGCAGTACTTC
cdr3_aa: CSARGGGAYEQYF

clone_size: few
j_call: TRBJ1-6
v_call: TRBV27
d_call: NA
cdr3_nt: TGTGCCAGCAACCCGACGGCCACCCAATATAATTCACCCCTCCACTTT
cdr3_aa: CASNPTATQYNSPLHF

clone_size: few
j_call: TRBJ2-7
v_call: TRBV7-8
d_call: TRBD2
cdr3_nt: TGTGCCAGCAGTTTGGAGCGGGGTAGCTCCTACGAGCAGTACTTC
cdr3_aa: CASSLERGSSYEQYF

clone_size: few
j_call: TRBJ2-2
v_call: TRBV7-2
d_call: TRBD1
cdr3_nt: TGTGCCAGCAGCCCGTGGGCCGGACAGGGAACCGGGGAGCTGTTTTTT
cdr3_aa: CASSPWAGQGTGELFF

clone_size: few
j_call: TRBJ2-6
v_call: TRBV12-3/TRBV12-4
d_call: NA
cdr3_nt: TGTGCCAGCAGTTTTTCAGGGGCTGGGGCCAACGTCCTGACTTTC
cdr3_aa: CASSFSGAGANVLTF

clone_size: many
j_call: TRBJ1-1
v_call: TRBV10-2
d_call: NA
cdr3_nt: TGCGCCAGCAGTGAGTCGAGTCGAACTGAAGCTTTCTTT
cdr3_aa: CASSESSRTEAFF

clone_size: NA
j_call: TRBJ2-2
v_call: TRBV9
d_call: TRBD1
cdr3_nt: TGTGCCAGCAGCGTACAGGCGGTGTCAGGGGGCGGGGAGCTGTTTTTT
cdr3_aa: CASSVQAVSGGGELFF

clone_size: few
j_call: TRBJ2-7
v_call: TRBV6-1
d_call: NA
cdr3_nt: TGTGCCAGCAGTGACCAAAACTTCTACGAGCAGTACTTC
cdr3_aa: CASSDQNFYEQYF

clone_size: few
j_call: TRBJ2-5
v_call: TRBV27
d_call: NA
cdr3_nt: TGTGCCAGCAGTTCCCAATGGGGGGCAGGGCGTCGAGAGACCCAGTACTTC
cdr3_aa: CASSSQWGAGRRETQYF

clone_size: NA
j_call: TRBJ2-4
v_call: TRBV6-1
d_call: NA
cdr3_nt: TGTGCCAGCAGTGAATTGCACCCCAGTTACTTAGCCAAAAACATTCAGTACTTC
cdr3_aa: CASSELHPSYLAKNIQYF

clone_size: NA
j_call: TRBJ1-6
v_call: TRBV20-1
d_call: NA
cdr3_nt: TGCAGGGCGGAGGGAGTCGATAGGACCTATAATTCACCCCTCCACTTT
cdr3_aa: CRAEGVDRTYNSPLHF

clone_size: once
j_call: TRBJ2-6
v_call: TRBV6-1
d_call: TRBD1
cdr3_nt: TGTGCCAGCAGGAACAGGGGAGTGGGGGCCAACGTCCTGACTTTC
cdr3_aa: CASRNRGVGANVLTF

clone_size: few
j_call: TRBJ2-3
v_call: TRBV28
d_call: NA
cdr3_nt: TGTGCCAGCAGTCACCGGACAGCAGATACGCAGTATTTT
cdr3_aa: CASSHRTADTQYF

clone_size: NA
j_call: TRBJ2-7
v_call: TRBV18
d_call: TRBD1
cdr3_nt: TGTGCCAGCTCACCACGGGCAGGGGGCGCGGACGAGCAGTACTTC
cdr3_aa: CASSPRAGGADEQYF

clone_size: many
j_call: TRBJ2-1
v_call: TRBV15
d_call: NA
cdr3_nt: TGTGCCACCAGCAGAGATATCGGTGAGCAGTTCTTC
cdr3_aa: CATSRDIGEQFF

clone_size: NA
j_call: TRBJ2-3
v_call: TRBV28
d_call: NA
cdr3_nt: TGTGCCAGCAGATCTGGGGCGGAAAGAGGGGATACGCAGTATTTT
cdr3_aa: CASRSGAERGDTQYF

clone_size: few
j_call: TRBJ1-4
v_call: TRBV7-8
d_call: TRBD1
cdr3_nt: TGTGCCAGCAGCTTCCAGGGGGCGTTTGAAAAACTGTTTTTT
cdr3_aa: CASSFQGAFEKLFF

clone_size: few
j_call: TRBJ2-3
v_call: TRBV7-2
d_call: NA
cdr3_nt: TGTGCCAGCAGCCCCGGACAGTCTGGCGCAGATACGCAGTATTTT
cdr3_aa: CASSPGQSGADTQYF

clone_size: few
j_call: TRBJ2-1
v_call: TRBV12-3/TRBV12-4
d_call: TRBD2
cdr3_nt: TGTGCCAGCAGGACTACCGGGACTAGCGGGCCCTCCTACAATGAGCAGTTCTTC
cdr3_aa: CASRTTGTSGPSYNEQFF

clone_size: NA
j_call: TRBJ2-7
v_call: TRBV5-6
d_call: TRBD1
cdr3_nt: TGTGCCAGCAGCTCGACTCAGGGGGCCCCCCGCGAGCAGTACTTC
cdr3_aa: CASSSTQGAPREQYF

clone_size: NA
j_call: TRBJ2-1
v_call: TRBV4-1
d_call: NA
cdr3_nt: TGCGCCAGCAGCCGGACGTTCCCCTCCTTGGAGGAGCAGTTCTTC
cdr3_aa: CASSRTFPSLEEQFF

clone_size: NA
j_call: TRBJ2-7
v_call: TRBV7-2
d_call: TRBD1
cdr3_nt: TGTGCCAGCAGCCGCGATTCCGGGACAGGGGCCTACGAGCAGTACTTC
cdr3_aa: CASSRDSGTGAYEQYF

clone_size: few
j_call: TRBJ2-1
v_call: TRBV13
d_call: NA
cdr3_nt: TGTGCCAGCAGGGTAGCAGTACGGAGGGGGCAGGGGAATGAGCAGTTCTTC
cdr3_aa: CASRVAVRRGQGNEQFF

clone_size: NA
j_call: TRBJ1-1
v_call: TRBV19
d_call: TRBD1
cdr3_nt: TGTGCCAGTAGTAGTCGACAGGGGGTGAACACTGAAGCTTTCTTT
cdr3_aa: CASSSRQGVNTEAFF

clone_size: few
j_call: TRBJ1-1
v_call: TRBV20-1
d_call: NA
cdr3_nt: TGCAGTGCTAACACAGGGTGGCCTGAAGCTTTCTTT
cdr3_aa: CSANTGWPEAFF

clone_size: NA
j_call: TRBJ2-3
v_call: TRBV20-1
d_call: TRBD1
cdr3_nt: TGCAGTGCTACGGACAGGTCAATTAGCACAGATACGCAGTATTTT
cdr3_aa: CSATDRSISTDTQYF

clone_size: many
j_call: TRBJ1-1
v_call: TRBV29-1
d_call: NA
cdr3_nt: TGCAGCGCAATGACAGTGAACACTGAAGCTTTCTTT
cdr3_aa: CSAMTVNTEAFF

clone_size: many
j_call: TRBJ2-1
v_call: TRBV5-1
d_call: TRBD2
cdr3_nt: TGCGCCAGCAGCTTCGGAGCGGGAGGGTGGAATGAGCAGTTCTTC
cdr3_aa: CASSFGAGGWNEQFF

clone_size: NA
j_call: TRBJ2-3
v_call: TRBV7-9
d_call: NA
cdr3_nt: TGTGCCAGCAGCCGCCTTCGGGGCAGGGGCCCAGATACGCAGTATTTT
cdr3_aa: CASSRLRGRGPDTQYF

clone_size: few
j_call: TRBJ2-7
v_call: TRBV29-1
d_call: NA
cdr3_nt: TGCAGCGTTGAGTTTCGACTCCAGAGCTCCTACGAGCAGTACTTC
cdr3_aa: CSVEFRLQSSYEQYF

clone_size: few
j_call: TRBJ2-1
v_call: TRBV20-1
d_call: TRBD2
cdr3_nt: TGCAGTGCTATCGATCCGGGACTAGCGGGAGCGGGTGAGCAGTTCTTC
cdr3_aa: CSAIDPGLAGAGEQFF

clone_size: many
j_call: TRBJ1-2
v_call: TRBV10-3
d_call: NA
cdr3_nt: TGTGCCATCAGGGACATTAACTATGGCTACACCTTC
cdr3_aa: CAIRDINYGYTF

clone_size: NA
j_call: TRBJ1-2
v_call: TRBV2
d_call: TRBD1
cdr3_nt: TGTGCCAGCACCTCGGGACAGATCAGCTACACCTTC
cdr3_aa: CASTSGQISYTF

clone_size: NA
j_call: TRBJ1-2
v_call: TRBV4-2
d_call: NA
cdr3_nt: TGTGCCAGCCATACTCCCGCCCGGGGCTACACCTTC
cdr3_aa: CASHTPARGYTF

clone_size: few
j_call: TRBJ2-6
v_call: TRBV12-3/TRBV12-4
d_call: NA
cdr3_nt: TGTGCCAGCATCTCGGAGGGTCTAGGTGGGGCCAACGTCCTGACTTTC
cdr3_aa: CASISEGLGGANVLTF

clone_size: NA
j_call: TRBJ2-6
v_call: TRBV27
d_call: NA
cdr3_nt: TGTGCCAGCAGTTTATCTTTCTCTGGGGCCAACGTCCTGACTTTC
cdr3_aa: CASSLSFSGANVLTF

clone_size: NA
j_call: TRBJ2-5
v_call: TRBV20-1
d_call: TRBD2
cdr3_nt: TGCAGTGCTAGACGGACTAGCGGGCACCAAGAGACCCAGTACTTC
cdr3_aa: CSARRTSGHQETQYF

clone_size: NA
j_call: TRBJ2-5
v_call: TRBV6-5
d_call: NA
cdr3_nt: TGTGCCAGCAGTTACGTGCGGGGTGAAGAGACCCAGTACTTC
cdr3_aa: CASSYVRGEETQYF

clone_size: many
j_call: TRBJ2-1
v_call: TRBV6-5
d_call: NA
cdr3_nt: TGTGCCAGCGGGTGGGATGAGCAGTTCTTC
cdr3_aa: CASGWDEQFF